The 28 T cell receptor beta chains below were found in one sample sequenced in a study of tumour-infiltrating T cells in Burkitt lymphoma. The protocol was immunoSEQ multiplex PCR, while the TCRdb copy is restricted to in-frame clones and leaves out a portion. The repertoire holds 13,000 to 15,000 clones, 85% seen once, with 1.4% to 1.5% in the top ten. Sequenced material: tumor tissue. The receptors shown here come from a human donor with diffuse large B-cell lymphoma.

The gene calls are TRBV25-1 and TRBJ1-6; D call uncertain. Between the trimmed V and J ends, which lost 2 bases and 10 bases, there was a span of 15 bases. CDR1 is MGHDK and CDR2 is SYGVNS in the germline V gene. The CDR3 loop spans 15 amino acids. CDR3 sequence reads: CASSEDLGSRSPLHF. CDR3 in DNA: TGTGCCAGCAGTGAAGATCTTGGCAGCCGGTCACCCCTCCACTTT.

The chain employs TRBV7-6 and TRBJ2-7, with D possibly being TRBD1 (5 bases). The CDR3 is 14 residues long. Between the trimmed V and J ends, which lost 4 bases and 3 bases, there was a span of 13 bases. CDR1 and CDR2 from the germline V gene are SGHVS and FNYEAQ. CDR3 protein: CASSSGQGNYEQYF. The CDR3 nucleotides are TGTGCCAGCAGCTCCGGACAAGGGAACTACGAGCAGTACTTC. The full variable domain, completed using reference TRBV7-6 and TRBJ2-7, is GAGVSQSPRYKVTKRGQDVALRCDPISGHVSLYWYRQALGQGPEFLTYFNYEAQQDKSGLPNDRFSAERPEGSISTLTIQRTEQRDSAMYRCASSSGQGNYEQYFGPGTRLTVT.

This clone is medium-sized (0.01 to 0.1%) within its sample. The same CDR3 also results from other DNA sequences found in this sample. The chain employs TRBV9 and TRBJ2-1; D gene unclear. Germline assignment: CDR1 SGDLS and CDR2 YYNGEE. Trimming removed 3 bases from V and 4 bases from J, with 8 bases in between. The CDR3 contains 13 residues. The CDR3 DNA follows: TGTGCCAGCAGCGGCCCCGGATACAATGAGCAGTTCTTC. Its protein is CASSGPGYNEQFF.

This chain links TRBV25-1 with TRBJ1-2, with 9 bases aligning to TRBD1. Germline trimming cut 3 bases from V and 5 bases from J; bases unmatched to any gene: 16. The CDR3 extends over 18 amino acids. Germline-derived CDR1 and CDR2 are MGHDK and SYGVNS. The CDR3 sequence: CASSDHPHSDRGEYGYTF. The CDR3 DNA is TGTGCCAGCAGTGACCACCCTCACTCGGACAGGGGTGAGTATGGCTACACCTTC.

The chain has TRBV7-2 and TRBJ2-6; 9 nucleotides match TRBD1. This CDR3 comprises 17 residues. The trim removed 5 bases at V and 3 bases at J, leaving 8 bases unmatched. Germline V CDR1 and CDR2: SGHTA, FQGNSA. Here the CDR3 DNA reads TGTGCCAGCAGCCCTAGGGACAGGGTTTTTGGGGCCAACGTCCTGACTTTC. This sequence encodes CASSPRDRVFGANVLTF.

V gene TRBV2 combines with J gene TRBJ2-5; 8 nucleotides agree with TRBD2. This CDR3 spans 16 amino acids. The trim removed 7 bases at V and 4 bases at J, leaving 14 bases unmatched. Per the germline V gene, CDR1 is SNHLY and CDR2 is FYNNEI. The chain's CDR3 is CASTGGRGMRRETQYF. The CDR3, as DNA: TGTGCCAGCACGGGGGGGAGGGGAATGAGGAGAGAGACCCAGTACTTC.

The rearrangement uses TRBV7-9 and TRBJ1-5, with D perhaps TRBD1 (5 bases). CDR1 is SEHNR and CDR2 is FQNEAQ in the germline V gene (reference sequence). With 5 bases removed from V and 5 bases from J, the gap between germline ends came to 13 bases. This CDR3 region has 14 residues. CDR3 nucleotides: TGTGCCAGCAGCCCTATGACAGACCATCAGCCCCAGCATTTT. Protein: CASSPMTDHQPQHF.

About this clone itself: A read error is possible here, since a much larger clone lies one base away. The chain carries TRBV9 and TRBJ2-7, with a possible D match to TRBD1 (6 bases). The CDR3 totals 11 residues. The germline CDR1 and CDR2 sequences are SGDLS and YYNGEE. Trimming left V 7 bases short and J 4 bases short, with 9 bases between. The CDR3 bases are TGTGCCAGCGGACAGAGGTACGAGCAGTACTTC. Protein sequence: CASGQRYEQYF.

The chain combines TRBV7-9 with TRBJ2-2; TRBD1 matches 9 bases. CDR1 is SEHNR, CDR2 FQNEAQ, per germline (reference sequence). The CDR3 loop spans 13 amino acids. Trimming removed 10 bases from V and 4 bases from J; junction bases left unmatched: 4. Here the CDR3 DNA reads TGTGCCACCTTGGGACAGGGCACCGGGGAGCTGTTTTTT. As protein: CATLGQGTGELFF.

V and J are TRBV15 and TRBJ1-1; maybe TRBD1 (6 bases). The CDR3 has 14 residues. Per the germline V gene, CDR1 is LNHNV and CDR2 is YYDKDF (reference sequence). V dropped 4 bases and J dropped 6 bases, with 15 bases sitting between them. The chain's CDR3 is CATSTYRGGSEAFF. The CDR3, as DNA: TGTGCCACCAGCACTTACCGGGGGGGCTCTGAAGCTTTCTTT. Full variable domain (remainder filled in from reference TRBV15 and TRBJ1-1): DAMVIQNPRYQVTQFGKPVTLSCSQTLNHNVMYWYQQKSSQAPKLLFHYYDKDFNNEADTPDNFQSRRPNTSFCFLDIRSPGLGDTAMYLCATSTYRGGSEAFFGQGTRLTVV.

The chain uses TRBV11-1 and TRBJ1-1; D call uncertain. Germline loops: CDR1 SGHAT, CDR2 FQDESV (reference sequence). Trimming removed 1 base at V and 1 base at J, with 10 bases between. This CDR3 region has 15 residues. Here the CDR3 DNA reads TGTGCCAGCAGCTTAGGTGAAGGGCGGAACACTGAAGCTTTCTTT. This codes for CASSLGEGRNTEAFF. Full variable domain (remainder filled in from reference TRBV11-1 and TRBJ1-1): EAEVAQSPRYKITEKSQAVAFWCDPISGHATLYWYRQILGQGPELLVQFQDESVVDDSQLPKDRFSAERLKGVDSTLKIQPAELGDSAMYLCASSLGEGRNTEAFFGQGTRLTVV.

The rearrangement uses TRBV4-3 and TRBJ1-1; D not certain. The CDR3 has 13 residues. CDR1 is LGHNA, CDR2 YSLEER, per germline. V dropped 0 bases and J dropped 6 bases, with 8 bases sitting between them. CDR3 sequence: CASSQDLGSEAFF. The CDR3 bases are TGCGCCAGCAGCCAAGATCTGGGGTCTGAAGCTTTCTTT.

Written as DNA, the CDR3 is TGTGCCAGCAGCCTTAGCGGGGGGAGCTCCTACGAGCAGTACTTC. Its translation is CASSLSGGSSYEQYF. The rearrangement joins TRBV7-2 to TRBJ2-7; 10 nucleotides agree with TRBD2. The V gene end was trimmed by 5 bases and the J gene end by 0 bases; junction bases not matched to a gene: 4. CDR1 SGHTA and CDR2 FQGNSA come from the germline V gene. There are 15 residues in the CDR3.

This clone was counted a few times. The gene calls are TRBV5-1 and TRBJ2-1, with a possible D match to TRBD2 (6 bases). V lost 1 base to trimming and J lost 0 bases, with 11 bases between them. Germline values: CDR1 SGHRS, CDR2 YFSETQ. The CDR3 totals 16 residues. CDR3 sequence (DNA): TGCGCCAGCAGCTTGTCGCGACTAGGCTCCTACAATGAGCAGTTCTTC. Its protein product is CASSLSRLGSYNEQFF.

The CDR3 coding sequence is TGTGCCAGTAGTATCTTTAGGGATAACACTGAAGCTTTCTTT. It specifies CASSIFRDNTEAFF. The J gene is TRBJ1-1, the V gene TRBV19; D ambiguous. Germline V CDR1 and CDR2: LNHDA, SQIVND (reference sequence). V gave up 3 bases and J gave up 2 bases, with 10 bases separating them. CDR3 size: 14 residues.

Only a few counts were recorded for this clone. The DNA of the CDR3 is TGTGCCAGCAGCCAAGGGTCAGATACATATGGCTACACCTTC. Protein sequence: CASSQGSDTYGYTF. The chain couples TRBV14 to TRBJ1-2; D unclear. V was clipped by 1 base and J by 5 bases, with 11 bases between them. Per germline, CDR1 SGHDN and CDR2 FVKESK. The CDR3 loop spans 14 amino acids. The whole variable domain, filled in from reference TRBV14 and TRBJ1-2, reads EAGVTQFPSHSVIEKGQTVTLRCDPISGHDNLYWYRRVMGKEIKFLLHFVKESKQDESGMPNNRFLAERTGGTYSTLKVQPAELEDSGVYFCASSQGSDTYGYTFGSGTRLTVV.

V gene TRBV29-1 combines with J gene TRBJ2-2; 13 bases are shared with TRBD2. V shed 7 bases and J 6 bases; nucleotides not matched to a gene: 2. Per germline, CDR1 SQVTM and CDR2 ANQGSEA. The CDR3 loop spans 13 amino acids. CDR3 loop: CSAGLAGAGELFF. The CDR3 DNA is TGCAGCGCTGGACTAGCGGGAGCCGGGGAGCTGTTTTTT.

This clone has just one count. The V call is TRBV5-1, the J call TRBJ1-6, with a possible D match to TRBD1 (5 bases). The CDR3 has 15 amino acids. CDR1 is SGHRS, CDR2 YFSETQ, per germline. V lost 0 bases and J 6 bases, leaving 10 bases between the germline ends. The CDR3 spells CASSLVQGPNSPLHF. CDR3 DNA: TGCGCCAGCAGCTTGGTCCAGGGACCTAATTCACCCCTCCACTTT. The full variable domain, rest sourced from reference TRBV5-1 and TRBJ1-6, is KAGVTQTPRYLIKTRGQQVTLSCSPISGHRSVSWYQQTPGQGLQFLFEYFSETQRNKGNFPGRFSGRQFSNSRSEMNVSTLELGDSALYLCASSLVQGPNSPLHFGNGTRLTVT.

This chain joins TRBV29-1 and TRBJ1-1; 8 nucleotides agree with TRBD1. Looked up from germline, CDR1 is SQVTM and CDR2 is ANQGSEA. The CDR3 has 12 amino acids. V lost 7 bases, J lost 0 bases, and 1 base stayed unmatched. The CDR3 sequence is CSGDRLNTEAFF. Written as DNA, the CDR3 is TGCAGCGGGGACAGGTTGAACACTGAAGCTTTCTTT.

This chain connects TRBV2 to TRBJ2-1, with D unclear. V lost 3 bases, J lost 0 bases, and 9 bases lay in between. This CDR3 comprises 15 residues. Germline CDR1 SNHLY, CDR2 FYNNEI. CDR3 amino acids: CASSDTAGSYNEQFF. The CDR3 DNA follows: TGTGCCAGCAGTGATACGGCAGGCTCCTACAATGAGCAGTTCTTC. The full variable domain, its missing parts supplied by reference TRBV2 and TRBJ2-1, is EPEVTQTPSHQVTQMGQEVILRCVPISNHLYFYWYRQILGQKVEFLVSFYNNEISEKSEIFDDQFSVERPDGSNFTLKIRSTKLEDSAMYFCASSDTAGSYNEQFFGPGTRLTVL.

The J gene is TRBJ1-1, the V gene TRBV21-1. TRBV21-1 is marked as a pseudogene. This CDR3 has 17 residues. Written as DNA, the CDR3 is TGTGCCAGCAGCAAAGAGCGCGGCAGCCGGATAGACACTGAAGCTTTCTTT. Its translation: CASSKERGSRIDTEAFF.

The V gene is TRBV4-1, the J gene TRBJ2-7; no firm D call. The CDR3 totals 13 residues. The V gene lost 1 base and the J gene lost 0 bases, with 4 bases spanning the gap. Germline-derived CDR1 and CDR2 are MGHRA and YSYEKL. The CDR3 nucleotides read TGCGCCAGCAGCCAAGGCCTCTCCTACGAGCAGTACTTC. Its protein is CASSQGLSYEQYF.

CDR3 in amino acids: CASFLSTGGANIQYF. In DNA form, the CDR3 reads TGTGCCAGCTTTCTCTCGACGGGGGGCGCGAACATTCAGTACTTC. This rearrangement joins TRBV11-2 to TRBJ2-4; possible D gene TRBD2, 7 bases. The germline V gene has CDR1 SGHAT and CDR2 FQNNGV. The ends were cut back, 8 bases at V and 7 bases at J, with 21 bases in the middle. This CDR3 has 15 amino acids.

The genes are TRBV7-2 and TRBJ2-7, with D possibly being TRBD1 (6 bases). Trimming took off 4 bases at V and 2 bases at J, with 15 bases between the two ends. CDR1 and CDR2 from the germline V gene are SGHTA and FQGNSA. This CDR3 is built from 15 residues. The CDR3 DNA reads as TGTGCCAGCAGCTCCCAAGGGGGATCAACCTACGAGCAGTACTTC. This sequence encodes CASSSQGGSTYEQYF.

This CDR3 reads CASSLSGTSGGGQFF. The CDR3 region has the DNA TGTGCCAGCAGTTTATCCGGGACTAGCGGGGGCGGACAGTTCTTC. V gene TRBV27 combines with J gene TRBJ2-1; 14 nucleotides line up with TRBD2. V lost 0 bases to trimming and J lost 13 bases; unmatched junction nucleotides: 5. The germline gives CDR1 MNHEY, CDR2 SMNVEV (reference sequence). This CDR3 comprises 15 residues.

The chain joins TRBV4-3 to TRBJ2-7, with D possibly called TRBD1 or TRBD2 (5 bases each). The germline V and J ends were trimmed by 4 bases and 3 bases, with 13 bases remaining between them. The CDR3 runs 14 residues. The germline gives CDR1 LGHNA, CDR2 YSLEER. As DNA, the CDR3 is TGCGCCAGCAGCCTCAGGGAAGGGAGCTACGAGCAGTACTTC. Amino acids: CASSLREGSYEQYF.

The gene calls are TRBV5-4 and TRBJ2-3, with D unresolved. This CDR3 is built from 12 residues. Trimming took 1 base from V and 5 from J, leaving 5 bases between them. Germline V gene sequence: CDR1 SGHNT, CDR2 YYREEE (reference sequence). The CDR3 sequence is CASSLYGDTQYF. The CDR3 nucleotides are TGTGCCAGCAGCTTGTATGGAGATACGCAGTATTTT.

The chain has TRBV4-3 and TRBJ2-3, with D maybe TRBD2 (6 bases). Germline CDR1 reads LGHNA; CDR2 reads YSLEER. This CDR3 comprises 17 residues. V was trimmed by 0 bases and J by 6 bases, leaving 19 bases between them. In DNA, the CDR3 is TGCGCCAGCAGCCAAGAAGGGGCAACGGGAGAAGGGGATACGCAGTATTTT. This sequence encodes CASSQEGATGEGDTQYF.